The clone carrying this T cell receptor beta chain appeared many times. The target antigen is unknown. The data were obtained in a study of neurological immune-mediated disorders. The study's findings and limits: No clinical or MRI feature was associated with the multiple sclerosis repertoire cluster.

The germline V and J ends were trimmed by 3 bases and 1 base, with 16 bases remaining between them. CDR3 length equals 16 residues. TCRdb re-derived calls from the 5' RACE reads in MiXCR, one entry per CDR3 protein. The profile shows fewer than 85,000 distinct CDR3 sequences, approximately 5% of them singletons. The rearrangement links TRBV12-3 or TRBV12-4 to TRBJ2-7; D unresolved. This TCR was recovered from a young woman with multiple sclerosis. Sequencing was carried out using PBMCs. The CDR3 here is CASSFGYSAESYEQYF. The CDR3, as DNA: TGTGCCAGCAGTTTTGGGTACTCGGCTGAGTCCTACGAGCAGTACTTC.